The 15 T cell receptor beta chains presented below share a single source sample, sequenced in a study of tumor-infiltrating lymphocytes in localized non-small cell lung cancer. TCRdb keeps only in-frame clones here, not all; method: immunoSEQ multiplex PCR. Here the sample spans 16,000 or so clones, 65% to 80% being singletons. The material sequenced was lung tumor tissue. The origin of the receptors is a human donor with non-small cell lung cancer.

The CDR3 region is CASSLWGGQNTEAFF. CDR3 in DNA: TGCGCCAGCAGCTTGTGGGGGGGGCAGAACACTGAAGCTTTCTTT. V is TRBV5-1 and J is TRBJ1-1, with D possibly matching TRBD1 (6 bases). Germline lookup yields CDR1 SGHRS and CDR2 YFSETQ. V was cut by 1 base and J by 1 base, with 11 bases left in between. The CDR3 totals 15 residues.

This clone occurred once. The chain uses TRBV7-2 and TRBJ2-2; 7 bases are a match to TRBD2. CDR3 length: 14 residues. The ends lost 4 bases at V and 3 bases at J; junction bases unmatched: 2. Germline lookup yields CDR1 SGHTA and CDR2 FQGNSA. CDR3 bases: TGTGCCAGCAGCTGGGGGGGGGACACCGGGGAGCTGTTTTTT. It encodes CASSWGGDTGELFF.

CDR3 region: CASREDRENTEAFF. The CDR3 DNA sequence: TGTGCCAGCAGGGAGGACAGGGAGAACACTGAAGCTTTCTTT. This chain connects TRBV27 to TRBJ1-1; TRBD1 agrees at 8 bases. The CDR3 is made up of 14 amino acids. V shed 6 bases and J 1 base; nucleotides not matched to a gene: 4. Germline V lookup: CDR1 MNHEY, CDR2 SMNVEV (reference sequence).

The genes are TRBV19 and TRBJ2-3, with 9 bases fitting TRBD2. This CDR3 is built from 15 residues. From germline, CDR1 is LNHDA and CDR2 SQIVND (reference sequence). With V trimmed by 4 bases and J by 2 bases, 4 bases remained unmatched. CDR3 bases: TGTGCCAGTAGTACGGCGGGAGGGTTCACAGATACGCAGTATTTT. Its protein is CASSTAGGFTDTQYF.

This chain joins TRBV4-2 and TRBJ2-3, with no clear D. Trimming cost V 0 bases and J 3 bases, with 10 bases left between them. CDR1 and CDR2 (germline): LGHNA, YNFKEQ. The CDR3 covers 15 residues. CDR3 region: CASSQEDQATDTQYF. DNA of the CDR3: TGTGCCAGCAGCCAAGAAGATCAGGCGACAGATACGCAGTATTTT.

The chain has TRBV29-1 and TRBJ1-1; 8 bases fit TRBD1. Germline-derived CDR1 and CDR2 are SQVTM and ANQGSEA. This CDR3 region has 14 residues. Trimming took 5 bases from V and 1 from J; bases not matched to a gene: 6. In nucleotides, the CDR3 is TGCAGCGTTTCGCAGGGGGCGCGGAACACTGAAGCTTTCTTT. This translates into CSVSQGARNTEAFF.

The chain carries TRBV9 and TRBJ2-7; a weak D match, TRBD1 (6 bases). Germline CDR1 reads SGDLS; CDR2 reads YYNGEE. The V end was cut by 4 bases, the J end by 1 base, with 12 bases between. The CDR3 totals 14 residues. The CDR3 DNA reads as TGTGCCAGCAGCCTAAACCAGGGGTCCTACGAGCAGTACTTC. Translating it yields CASSLNQGSYEQYF.

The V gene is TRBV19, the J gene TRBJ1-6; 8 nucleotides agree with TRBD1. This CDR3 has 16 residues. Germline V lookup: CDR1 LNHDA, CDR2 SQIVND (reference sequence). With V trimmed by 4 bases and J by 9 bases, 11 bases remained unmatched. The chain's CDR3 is CASSTIPGGVGSPLHF. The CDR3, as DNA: TGTGCCAGTAGTACAATCCCAGGGGGCGTGGGTTCACCCCTCCACTTT.

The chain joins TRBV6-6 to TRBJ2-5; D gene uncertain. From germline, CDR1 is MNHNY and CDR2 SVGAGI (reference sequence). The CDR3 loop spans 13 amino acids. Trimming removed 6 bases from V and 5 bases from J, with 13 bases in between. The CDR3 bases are TGTGCCAGCAGCCAAACTCTAGGGGAGACCCAGTACTTC. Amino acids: CASSQTLGETQYF.

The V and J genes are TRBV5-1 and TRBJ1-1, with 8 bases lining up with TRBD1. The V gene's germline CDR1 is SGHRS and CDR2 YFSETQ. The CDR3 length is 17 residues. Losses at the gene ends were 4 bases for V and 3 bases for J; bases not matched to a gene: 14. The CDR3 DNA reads TGCGCCAGCAGCCCCATCAGGGGGCGGAATTATTACACTGAAGCTTTCTTT. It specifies CASSPIRGRNYYTEAFF.

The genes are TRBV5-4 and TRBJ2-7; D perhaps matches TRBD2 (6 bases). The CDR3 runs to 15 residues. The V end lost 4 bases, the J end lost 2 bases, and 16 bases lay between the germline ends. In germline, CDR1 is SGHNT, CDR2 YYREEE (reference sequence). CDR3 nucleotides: TGTGCCAGCAGCCCCCTCGGACGGGAGACCTACGAGCAGTACTTC. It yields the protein CASSPLGRETYEQYF.

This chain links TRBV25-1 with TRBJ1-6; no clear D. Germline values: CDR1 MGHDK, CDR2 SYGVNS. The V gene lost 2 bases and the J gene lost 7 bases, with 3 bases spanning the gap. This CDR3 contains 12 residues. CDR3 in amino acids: CASSEQNSPLHF. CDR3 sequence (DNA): TGTGCCAGCAGTGAACAGAATTCACCCCTCCACTTT.

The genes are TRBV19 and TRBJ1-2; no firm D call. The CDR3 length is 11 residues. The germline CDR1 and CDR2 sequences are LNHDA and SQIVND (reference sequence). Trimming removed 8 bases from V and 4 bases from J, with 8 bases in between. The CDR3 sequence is CASHQRYGYTF. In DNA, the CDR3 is TGTGCCAGTCATCAGCGCTATGGCTACACCTTC.

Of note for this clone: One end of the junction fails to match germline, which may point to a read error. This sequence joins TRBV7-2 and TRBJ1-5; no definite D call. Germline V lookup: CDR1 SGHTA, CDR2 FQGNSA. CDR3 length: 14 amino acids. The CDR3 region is CASSLEPIGQTQHF. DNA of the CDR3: TGTGCCAGCAGCTTAGAACCCATCGGTCAGACCCAGCATTTT.

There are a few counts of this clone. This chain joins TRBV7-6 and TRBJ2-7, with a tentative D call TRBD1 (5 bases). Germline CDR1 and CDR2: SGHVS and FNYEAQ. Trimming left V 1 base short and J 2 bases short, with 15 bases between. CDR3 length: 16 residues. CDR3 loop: CASSLEARQPAYEQYF. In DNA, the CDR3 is TGTGCCAGCAGCTTAGAGGCAAGACAGCCCGCCTACGAGCAGTACTTC.